The subject of this entry is one T cell receptor beta chain. This clonotype has only a few counts. Its cognate antigen has yet to be identified. No base quality information exists; no much larger clone differs at one position. Library generation was performed with 5' RACE. The reads were generated on an Illumina HiSeq 2000. Template switching added a universal primer binding site, and the final cDNA carried a unique molecular identifier that allowed TCR cDNA molecules to be counted accurately. First-strand cDNA for TCR alpha and beta chains was synthesized from specific primers in the conserved constant-segment region. To control for contamination, each cDNA library was double barcoded with a SMART-Mk sample barcode plus Illumina barcodes. Two successive PCR steps introduced TruSeq adapter sequences along with Illumina sample barcodes. The TCR alpha and beta cDNA libraries were sequenced on the Illumina HiSeq platform using custom primers. Processing in the source paper ran as follows. Raw reads were processed with MiGEC to extract unique molecular identifiers, and MiXCR was used to determine CDR3 positions. Recombination models were inferred per individual with the repgenHMM and IGoR tools using an EM algorithm. The analysis of shared clonotypes was done with the tcR package in R, with sharing normalized by the product of cloneset sizes. To study raw recombination free of thymic and clonal selection effects, out-of-frame nonproductive sequences were analyzed. TCRdb reanalyzed the raw reads on its own, using fastp at Q25 for trimming and MiXCR for clone calling, and kept in-frame beta chains. Every entry covers one CDR3 protein and lists the most common genes and DNA from its rows. TCRdb's processing, not the authors', yielded these V and J calls. The sample data list under 800,000 distinct CDR3 sequences, and 21% of these were observed just once. Together, the top ten hold more than 4% of the sample.

Every donor was a healthy Caucasian. Three pairs of female monozygotic twins, all aged roughly 18 to 29 years, were included in the twin cohort. RNA for TCR libraries was isolated from peripheral blood mononuclear cells. These data are taken from a study of identical twins (dated by TCRdb to the mid-2010s). With respect to the entire study: To test whether fetal clonotypes persist, this study deep-sequenced TCR alpha and beta repertoires from monozygotic twins, from unrelated adults of various ages, and from cord blood. To rule out contamination, the twin experiments were replicated at different times with different library preparation protocols. Summary of the overall study and its limitations: Because the same donors could not be followed over many years, conclusions were based on cross-sectional statistical analysis. In monozygotic twins, recombination models systematically underestimated out-of-frame TCR alpha sharing, but the models matched the sharing seen between unrelated individuals. Invariant T cells such as MAIT and iNKT could partly confound zero-insertion analyses, although diverse VJ usage argued against such confounding for most clonotypes. Abundant cord blood beta clonotypes had fewer insertions, young adult naive repertoires showed a similar but weaker trend, and memory repertoires showed no such trend. Compared with coincidental sharing between unrelated individuals, out-of-frame TCR alpha sequences shared between twins showed an excess of sequences with low generation probability. In beta out-of-frame sequences, excess twin sharing was weaker, because having fewer shared sequences lowered the signal-to-noise ratio.

This sample also appeared in a second study, on T cells expressing NK-cell markers. The second study, in turn, reports: Under 10 donors provided sorted CD3+CD56+NKG2C+, CD3+CD56+NKG2C- and CD3+CD56-NKG2C+ T-cell subsets, whose TCR beta-chain repertoires were profiled. Among the eight sequenced donors, seven were HCMV-seropositive and one was HCMV-seronegative. To restrict sorting to alphabetaTCR-expressing T cells, an anti-gammadeltaTCR antibody was added in several experiments. In six donors, the dominant CD3+CD56+NKG2C+ clonotypes were found to rank among the top 10 CD8+ clonotypes and to make up roughly 1.0-7.5% of CD8+ T cells. Those dominant clonotypes were again the most abundant among CD3+CD56-NKG2C+ cells in a handful of donors, at about 28.3-60.1%. Whether the expanded NKG2C-expressing T cell clones were specific for HCMV antigens was left unclear. All eight donors whose samples were sequenced were randomly selected healthy volunteers, three of them men and five women. HCMV-specific IgG was detected in serum with a commercial ELISA kit to determine HCMV serostatus. Bulk peripheral blood T-cell repertoires were additionally sequenced from unsorted PBMC for several donors. Reads were demultiplexed and grouped by UMI with MIGEC, and clonotypes were assembled and quantified with MiTCR. To remove erroneous sequences, TCR cDNA sequences were retained only when supported by two or more reads. The tcR package was used for downstream repertoire analysis, with clonotypes matched between fractions based on CDR3 nucleotide sequence plus V segment. VDJmatch was used to annotate antigen specificity against VDJdb, with one amino acid substitution allowed in CDR3.

Specimen: PBMCs. The sequence derives from a woman aged 18 to 35 in good health.

The bases are TGTGCCAGCAGTTACACGGGACTAGCGGGAGTTCGGTACGAGCAGTACTTC. It encodes CASSYTGLAGVRYEQYF. The chain uses TRBV6-2 or TRBV6-3 and TRBJ2-7, with 14 bases in between that match TRBD2. V ends up 2 bases short and J 4 bases short, with an unmatched junction base count of 7. Based on the germline V gene, the CDR1 and CDR2 sequences are MNHEY and SVGEGT. The CDR3 holds 17 amino acids from the cysteine to the phenylalanine. The CDR3 DNA has 51 bases and is translated from base 1.